A single sample gave rise to the 15 T cell receptor beta chains below, sequenced in a study of cytomegalovirus exposure and HLA in healthy donors. The PCR had 60 Vbeta and 13 Jbeta primers. Assay: immunoSEQ multiplex PCR; the TCRdb copy retains only in-frame clones and omits some. Here the sample spans 150,000 to 200,000 clones, around two thirds being singletons. The sample was PBMCs. The receptors here all came from a man under 40 in good health and CMV-seropositive.

CDR3 loop: CASHLAGNQYEQYF. The CDR3, as DNA: TGTGCCAGCCATCTAGCGGGGAACCAATACGAGCAGTACTTC. The chain uses TRBV6-5 and TRBJ2-7, with TRBD2 matching 9 bases. In germline, CDR1 is MNHEY, CDR2 SVGAGI. This CDR3 is built from 14 residues. J gave up 4 bases and V 8 bases, and 9 bases lay outside the gene matches.

The chain recombines TRBV4-1 with TRBJ2-1, with D uncertain. The CDR3 consists of 15 residues. Looked up from germline, CDR1 is MGHRA and CDR2 is YSYEKL. Trimming removed 0 bases from V and 0 bases from J, with 6 bases in between. As DNA, the CDR3 is TGCGCCAGCAGCCAAGAGTCTAGCTCCTACAATGAGCAGTTCTTC. Translating it yields CASSQESSSYNEQFF.

The rearrangement joins TRBV7-8 to TRBJ2-6; 9 nucleotides line up with TRBD1. Germline loops: CDR1 SGHVS, CDR2 FQNEAQ. The CDR3 spans 17 residues. V was pared by 3 bases and J by 4 bases, with 7 bases of the junction left unmatched. The DNA of the CDR3 is TGTGCCAGCAGCTTCACGGACAGGGGAGACGGGGCCAACGTCCTGACTTTC. This encodes CASSFTDRGDGANVLTF.

This chain links TRBV28 with TRBJ1-1; 7 nucleotides line up with TRBD1. Germline assignment: CDR1 MDHEN and CDR2 SYDVKM. V lost 8 bases to trimming and J lost 3 bases; unmatched junction nucleotides: 6. This CDR3 is built from 13 residues. CDR3 loop: CASEIGQDTEAFF. Written as DNA, the CDR3 is TGTGCCAGCGAGATAGGACAGGACACTGAAGCTTTCTTT.

This chain joins TRBV19 and TRBJ1-5, with 7 nucleotides matching TRBD1. The CDR3 runs 18 residues. V was pared by 4 bases and J by 1 base, with 13 bases of the junction left unmatched. The germline V gene has CDR1 LNHDA and CDR2 SQIVND (reference sequence). As DNA, the CDR3 is TGTGCCAGTAGTAGGAAGGGGGGTTCAGGGGGAAGCAATCAGCCCCAGCATTTT. It is translated as CASSRKGGSGGSNQPQHF.

The V call is TRBV5-5, the J call TRBJ1-2; D is uncertain. Germline assignment: CDR1 SGHKS and CDR2 YYEKEE (reference sequence). CDR3 length equals 16 residues. Trimming stripped 4 bases from V and 0 bases from J, with 16 bases between. For the CDR3, the DNA is TGTGCCAGCAGCCCCCTCCCGGCAGACACTAACTATGGCTACACCTTC. Translated, it gives CASSPLPADTNYGYTF.

This chain connects TRBV14 to TRBJ2-3; TRBD1 might be the D (6 bases). CDR3 length: 15 residues. Germline V gene lookup returns CDR1 SGHDN and CDR2 FVKESK. V lost 4 bases, J lost 4 bases, and 15 bases lay in between. CDR3 nucleotides: TGTGCCAGCAGCCTCTTTACAGGGATACCAGATACGCAGTATTTT. Its translation is CASSLFTGIPDTQYF.

The rearrangement joins TRBV27 to TRBJ2-5; D not certain. Per the germline V gene, CDR1 is MNHEY and CDR2 is SMNVEV (reference sequence). The V end was cut by 3 bases, the J end by 11 bases, with 16 bases between. The CDR3 is made up of 13 amino acids. The CDR3 region has the DNA TGTGCCAGCAGTTTTAGTAGAACGAAGGAGCAGTACTTC. It encodes CASSFSRTKEQYF.

V is TRBV19 and J is TRBJ2-7, with 10 bases identical to TRBD2. This CDR3 comprises 15 residues. J lost 3 bases, V lost 1 base, and 3 bases had no gene match. Germline CDR1 reads LNHDA; CDR2 reads SQIVND (reference sequence). In DNA, the CDR3 is TGTGCCAGTAGTATAGTGGCTAGCGGGAGCTACGAGCAGTACTTC. As protein: CASSIVASGSYEQYF.

The J gene is TRBJ1-1, the V gene TRBV6-1; 7 bases align to TRBD1. Per the germline V gene, CDR1 is MNHNS and CDR2 is SASEGT. The V gene end was trimmed by 6 bases and the J gene end by 0 bases; junction bases not matched to a gene: 7. The length of the CDR3 is 15 residues. The CDR3 reads CASRSGQIMNTEAFF. DNA for the CDR3: TGTGCCAGCAGATCGGGACAGATAATGAACACTGAAGCTTTCTTT.

The chain combines TRBV30 with TRBJ2-1, with 10 bases that match TRBD2. The length of the CDR3 is 13 residues. Trimming at V came to 3 bases and at J to 9 bases, leaving 5 bases not matched to a gene. Germline V gives CDR1 GTSNPN, CDR2 SVGIG (reference sequence). CDR3 nucleotides: TGTGCCTGGAGGATAGCGGGGGGTGGTGAGCAGTTCTTC. As protein: CAWRIAGGGEQFF. The variable domain in full, completed from reference TRBV30 and TRBJ2-1, reads SQTIHQWPATLVQPVGSPLSLECTVEGTSNPNLYWYRQAAGRGLQLLFYSVGIGQISSEVPQNLSASRPQDRQFILSSKKLLLSDSGFYLCAWRIAGGGEQFFGPGTRLTVL.

The rearrangement uses TRBV27 and TRBJ2-7; D may be TRBD2 (6 bases). Trimming removed 3 bases at V and 6 bases at J, with 21 bases between. There are 16 residues in the CDR3. Germline CDR1 reads MNHEY; CDR2 reads SMNVEV (reference sequence). The CDR3 region is CASSFLEPELGGEQYF. In nucleotides, the CDR3 is TGTGCCAGCAGTTTTTTGGAGCCGGAGTTGGGGGGCGAGCAGTACTTC.

The V and J genes are TRBV4-1 and TRBJ2-7, with 8 bases identical to TRBD1. The CDR3 loop spans 14 amino acids. Germline CDR1 is MGHRA and CDR2 is YSYEKL. Unmatched junction bases numbered 5, after V lost 4 bases and J lost 3 bases. CDR3 residues: CASSPGQDGYEQYF. Here the CDR3 DNA reads TGCGCCAGCAGCCCGGGACAGGATGGCTACGAGCAGTACTTC.

This clone was seen a few times. The V gene is TRBV6-1, the J gene TRBJ2-7, with 8 bases matching TRBD1. V lost 7 bases, J lost 5 bases, and 4 bases stayed unmatched. The CDR3 extends over 12 amino acids. Per the germline V gene, CDR1 is MNHNS and CDR2 is SASEGT. CDR3 sequence: CASIGQGNEQYF. Written as DNA, the CDR3 is TGTGCCAGCATAGGACAGGGCAACGAGCAGTACTTC.

The chain employs TRBV19 and TRBJ1-3; D gene ambiguous. With 3 bases removed from V and 6 bases from J, the gap between germline ends came to 15 bases. Germline CDR1 reads LNHDA; CDR2 reads SQIVND (reference sequence). The CDR3 spans 15 residues. CDR3 amino acids: CASSIFGSFENTIYF. DNA for the CDR3: TGTGCCAGTAGTATTTTCGGGTCTTTTGAAAACACCATATATTTT.